The 24 T cell receptor beta chains in this list originate from one sample, sequenced in a study of shared clonotypes between healthy human individuals. Only in-frame clones appear in the TCRdb table, and some are missing; sequencing was by immunoSEQ multiplex PCR. The sample comprises about 560,000 clones, around three quarters of which are singletons, and more than 10% rests with the top ten. The specimen was PBMCs. These receptors came from a woman aged 40 to 55 in good health. Some clones in this sample may be carry-over from other donors' samples.

V is TRBV7-9 and J is TRBJ2-7; 10 bases agree with TRBD2. Looked up from germline, CDR1 is SEHNR and CDR2 is FQNEAQ (reference sequence). The junction had 9 bases not matched to a gene; V was cut back by 5 bases and J by 2 bases. This CDR3 has 16 residues. As DNA, the CDR3 is TGTGCCAGCAGCCAGGGGAGGACTAGCGGCGCCTACGAGCAGTACTTC. This encodes CASSQGRTSGAYEQYF.

The V and J genes are TRBV29-1 and TRBJ2-1; 8 bases align to TRBD2. The CDR3 covers 14 residues. Trimming at V came to 8 bases and at J to 8 bases, leaving 14 bases not matched to a gene. CDR1 SQVTM and CDR2 ANQGSEA come from the germline V gene. The CDR3 is CSSRGGEAAHEQFF. The CDR3 region has the DNA TGCAGCTCCCGGGGGGGGGAGGCGGCCCATGAGCAGTTCTTC.

The chain uses TRBV4-1 and TRBJ2-2, with 8 bases that match TRBD1. V was pared by 6 bases and J by 5 bases, with 5 bases of the junction left unmatched. Germline V lookup: CDR1 MGHRA, CDR2 YSYEKL. The CDR3 covers 14 residues. CDR3 in amino acids: CASRDRVGTGELFF. CDR3 nucleotide sequence: TGCGCCAGCAGGGACAGGGTAGGGACCGGGGAGCTGTTTTTT.

The rearrangement joins TRBV2 to TRBJ2-7; 7 bases are a match to TRBD2. Germline CDR1 and CDR2: SNHLY and FYNNEI. V lost 4 bases, J lost 3 bases, and 6 bases stayed unmatched. The CDR3 is 14 residues long. CDR3 DNA: TGTGCCAGCAGTGTTGGGAGGGCCAGCTACGAGCAGTACTTC. Translating it yields CASSVGRASYEQYF.

V gene TRBV4-1 combines with J gene TRBJ1-2, with 8 bases lining up with TRBD1. J gave up 4 bases and V 1 base, and 11 bases lay outside the gene matches. Germline lookup yields CDR1 MGHRA and CDR2 YSYEKL. This CDR3 contains 17 residues. CDR3 residues: CASSQGTGTGEVYGYTF. In nucleotides, the CDR3 is TGCGCCAGCAGCCAAGGTACCGGGACAGGTGAAGTCTATGGCTACACCTTC.

This rearrangement joins TRBV15 to TRBJ1-4; 7 bases are shared with TRBD1. J gave up 6 bases and V 5 bases, and 6 bases lay outside the gene matches. This CDR3 is 14 amino acids long. Germline values: CDR1 LNHNV, CDR2 YYDKDF (reference sequence). The CDR3 DNA follows: TGTGCCACCAGCCTAGACAGGGTTGATGAAAAACTGTTTTTT. It encodes CATSLDRVDEKLFF.

The gene calls are TRBV5-4 and TRBJ2-1, with 11 bases aligning to TRBD2. In germline, CDR1 is SGHNT, CDR2 YYREEE (reference sequence). The CDR3 is 15 amino acids. Trimming removed 0 bases from V and 5 bases from J; junction bases left unmatched: 1. CDR3 amino acids: CASSLGLAGNNEQFF. In DNA form, the CDR3 reads TGTGCCAGCAGCTTGGGACTAGCGGGAAACAATGAGCAGTTCTTC.

The CDR3 DNA reads as TGTGCCAGCAGCCCTACCGGGACAGCAGTCTACGAGCAGTACTTC. Translation gives CASSPTGTAVYEQYF. The rearrangement links TRBV5-4 to TRBJ2-7; 7 nucleotides match TRBD1. This CDR3 spans 15 amino acids. CDR1 is SGHNT, CDR2 YYREEE, per germline (reference sequence). Unmatched junction bases numbered 10, after V lost 4 bases and J lost 3 bases.

To note about this clone: This likely came from a read error, as a far larger clone is one base away. The chain carries TRBV7-9 and TRBJ2-7, with D possibly matching TRBD1 (6 bases). Deletions cut 4 bases from V and 5 bases from J, with 18 bases between. Germline V gene data show CDR1 as SEHNR and CDR2 as FQNEAQ (reference sequence). The CDR3 consists of 15 residues. As DNA, the CDR3 is TGTGCCAGCAGCTCTCCATCGGTGGGGGCAAACGAGCAGTACTTC. Amino acid sequence: CASSSPSVGANEQYF.

This clone showed up just a few times. The chain joins TRBV7-9 to TRBJ1-4; 8 bases align to TRBD1. The CDR3 runs to 15 residues. Germline CDR1 and CDR2: SEHNR and FQNEAQ (reference sequence). V lost 4 bases to trimming and J lost 4 bases; unmatched junction nucleotides: 5. The CDR3 is CASSSGQVNNEKLFF. Here the CDR3 DNA reads TGTGCCAGCAGCTCGGGACAGGTGAATAATGAAAAACTGTTTTTT.

This clone has only one observation. This sample includes further DNA sequences coding for the same CDR3. CDR3 sequence (DNA): TGTGCCAGCAGTGAGGTCACGGAAGGGCAGCCCCAGCATTTT. Its protein product is CASSEVTEGQPQHF. The chain is built from TRBV2 and TRBJ1-5; D uncertain. The length of the CDR3 is 14 residues. V gave up 3 bases and J gave up 7 bases, with 13 bases separating them. Germline CDR1 SNHLY, CDR2 FYNNEI.

This clone was detected only once. The chain couples TRBV2 to TRBJ1-2, with D maybe TRBD1 (5 bases). CDR1 is SNHLY and CDR2 is FYNNEI in the germline V gene. The V end was cut by 0 bases, the J end by 8 bases, with 16 bases between. This CDR3 is built from 15 residues. CDR3 region: CASSEAGFRGDGYTF. The CDR3 DNA is TGTGCCAGCAGTGAAGCGGGTTTTAGGGGAGACGGCTACACCTTC.

A single count supports this clone. In DNA form, the CDR3 reads TGTGCCAGCAGTTTGGGGGCCACAGGGTTGACAGGCTACACCTTC. As protein: CASSLGATGLTGYTF. The V gene is TRBV28, the J gene TRBJ1-2; D is perhaps TRBD1 (6 bases). From germline, CDR1 is MDHEN and CDR2 SYDVKM. The V end lost 3 bases, the J end lost 8 bases, and 19 bases lay between the germline ends. The CDR3 has 15 amino acids.

The chain recombines TRBV18 with TRBJ2-3; 11 nucleotides agree with TRBD2. The length of the CDR3 is 17 residues. Germline CDR1 KGHSH, CDR2 LQKENI. The V and J ends lost 3 bases and 6 bases, in that order; junction bases with no gene match: 11. CDR3: CASSPVFTSGSLDTQYF. CDR3 bases: TGTGCCAGCTCACCGGTTTTTACTAGCGGGAGTTTGGATACGCAGTATTTT.

This chain links TRBV9 with TRBJ2-3; 14 nucleotides align to TRBD2. V was clipped by 4 bases and J by 2 bases; unmatched bases: 6. The CDR3 runs to 17 residues. In germline, CDR1 is SGDLS, CDR2 YYNGEE. The CDR3 spells CASSLGLAGGITDTQYF. The CDR3, as DNA: TGTGCCAGCAGCCTCGGACTAGCGGGAGGAATCACAGATACGCAGTATTTT.

There are a few counts of this clone. The rearrangement joins TRBV18 to TRBJ2-5, with 9 bases matching TRBD2. The germline gives CDR1 KGHSH, CDR2 LQKENI. The CDR3 covers 13 residues. The V gene end was trimmed by 6 bases and the J gene end by 5 bases; junction bases not matched to a gene: 4. CDR3 in amino acids: CASSGGLAETQYF. The CDR3 nucleotides are TGTGCCAGCTCGGGGGGACTAGCTGAGACCCAGTACTTC.

The rearrangement links TRBV10-2 to TRBJ2-2; D is unclear. The V end was cut by 4 bases, the J end by 1 base, with 7 bases between. The germline CDR1 and CDR2 sequences are WSHSY and SAAADI. The CDR3 length is 14 residues. CDR3 in amino acids: CASSGGKNTGELFF. The CDR3 DNA reads TGCGCCAGCAGTGGAGGCAAGAACACCGGGGAGCTGTTTTTT.

This clone has only a few counts. The CDR3 bases are TGTGCCACCAGCAAGCCAGACAGCAAAACCTCCTACGAGCAGTACTTC. Translating it yields CATSKPDSKTSYEQYF. The chain has TRBV15 and TRBJ2-7, with D maybe TRBD1 (5 bases). Trimming took off 4 bases at V and 0 bases at J, with 16 bases between the two ends. This CDR3 is built from 16 residues. Germline V CDR1 and CDR2: LNHNV, YYDKDF (reference sequence).

This clone was observed a single time. The chain is built from TRBV29-1 and TRBJ1-1; D uncertain. This CDR3 spans 14 amino acids. Germline V gene data show CDR1 as SQVTM and CDR2 as ANQGSEA. Trimming removed 7 bases from V and 0 bases from J, with 15 bases in between. The CDR3 bases are TGCAGCGGGTATGACGGCTTTATGAACACTGAAGCTTTCTTT. This sequence encodes CSGYDGFMNTEAFF.

Remarks on this clone: A far larger clone lies a single base away; this is likely a read error. V and J are TRBV5-1 and TRBJ1-5, with D perhaps matching TRBD1 (6 bases). There are 15 residues in the CDR3. From germline, CDR1 is SGHRS and CDR2 YFSETQ. The ends were cut back, 2 bases at V and 9 bases at J, with 18 bases in the middle. The CDR3 protein is CASSLNNRVRRPQHF. CDR3 DNA sequence: TGCGCCAGCAGCTTAAACAACAGGGTTCGCCGGCCCCAGCATTTT.

The gene calls are TRBV5-1 and TRBJ2-3, with 11 bases that match TRBD2. This CDR3 has 16 residues. The V segment lost 4 bases and the J segment 0 bases; nucleotides outside the gene matches: 4. The V gene's germline CDR1 is SGHRS and CDR2 YFSETQ. CDR3 sequence: CASSIGTSGSTDTQYF. The CDR3 DNA sequence: TGCGCCAGCAGCATCGGGACTAGCGGAAGCACAGATACGCAGTATTTT.

Comments on this clone: One end of the junction varies from germline; a read error may be responsible. The sample holds other DNA sequences that translate to the same CDR3. J is TRBJ1-5 and V is TRBV7-9; the match to TRBD1 covers 8 bases. The CDR3 is made up of 17 amino acids. Germline CDR1 reads SEHNR; CDR2 reads FQNEAQ (reference sequence). CDR3 loop: CASSFYLGQGGYQPQHF. The CDR3 coding sequence is TGTGCCAGCAGCTTCTACCTAGGACAGGGTGGCTATCAGCCCCAACATTTT.

This clone was counted between two and nine times. As DNA, the CDR3 is TGTGCCAGCAGTAAACCCGGTTCAAGCACAGATACGCAGTATTTT. Residues: CASSKPGSSTDTQYF. The chain recombines TRBV5-4 with TRBJ2-3; unclear D gene. Germline-derived CDR1 and CDR2 are SGHNT and YYREEE (reference sequence). The V gene lost 5 bases and the J gene lost 0 bases, with 13 bases spanning the gap. This CDR3 is built from 15 residues.

The chain combines TRBV5-1 with TRBJ2-7, with D unclear. CDR3 length: 14 amino acids. Germline-derived CDR1 and CDR2 are SGHRS and YFSETQ. Trimming pared 4 bases from V and 3 bases from J, leaving 14 bases between. Here the CDR3 reads CASSARDGVYEQYF. The CDR3 DNA follows: TGCGCCAGCAGCGCTCGAGACGGAGTCTACGAGCAGTACTTC. Variable domain in full (rest from reference TRBV5-1 and TRBJ2-7): KAGVTQTPRYLIKTRGQQVTLSCSPISGHRSVSWYQQTPGQGLQFLFEYFSETQRNKGNFPGRFSGRQFSNSRSEMNVSTLELGDSALYLCASSARDGVYEQYFGPGTRLTVT.